This passage covers 26 T cell receptor beta chains from one sample sequenced in a study of cytomegalovirus exposure and HLA in healthy donors. Clones were read by immunoSEQ multiplex PCR, and TCRdb kept only the in-frame ones, dropping some. The sample has about 150,000 clones; roughly nine tenths are singletons. Sequenced: PBMCs. These receptor sequences come from a man aged 18-30 years in good health and CMV-seronegative.

This chain uses TRBV6-5 with TRBJ1-5; D is undetermined. Germline CDR1 is MNHEY and CDR2 is SVGAGI. The CDR3 consists of 13 residues. Trimming left V 5 bases short and J 3 bases short, with 8 bases between. The CDR3 sequence: CASSAGNNQPQHF. The CDR3 nucleotides are TGTGCCAGCAGTGCGGGGAACAATCAGCCCCAGCATTTT.

The V gene is TRBV5-1, the J gene TRBJ1-5; D may be TRBD1 (6 bases). Trimming stripped 2 bases from V and 5 bases from J, with 11 bases between. The CDR3 is 14 residues long. The germline V gene has CDR1 SGHRS and CDR2 YFSETQ. The DNA of the CDR3 is TGCGCCAGCAGCTTTACAGGGAGTGATCAGCCCCAGCATTTT. It specifies CASSFTGSDQPQHF.

CDR3 sequence: CASSYSRGESYQPQHF. The CDR3 nucleotides read TGTGCCAGCAGTTACTCGAGAGGCGAGAGTTATCAGCCCCAGCATTTT. The chain uses TRBV6-6 and TRBJ1-5; no clear D. Looked up from germline, CDR1 is MNHNY and CDR2 is SVGAGI (reference sequence). The CDR3 has 16 amino acids. V was clipped by 0 bases and J by 5 bases, with 14 bases between them.

The chain is built from TRBV7-2 and TRBJ1-2; 8 bases are shared with TRBD1. CDR3 size: 15 residues. CDR1 SGHTA and CDR2 FQGNSA come from the germline V gene. Unmatched junction bases numbered 6, after V lost 5 bases and J lost 1 base. CDR3 loop: CASSGDRGLNYGYTF. Written as DNA, the CDR3 is TGTGCCAGCAGCGGAGACAGGGGCCTTAACTATGGCTACACCTTC.

J is TRBJ1-5 and V is TRBV7-9, with a tentative D call TRBD1 (5 bases). Germline V gene sequence: CDR1 SEHNR, CDR2 FQNEAQ (reference sequence). Trimming pared 1 base from V and 4 bases from J, leaving 11 bases between. The CDR3 loop spans 15 amino acids. CDR3 DNA sequence: TGTGCCAGCAGCTTAGGGTCCGCAGGGAATCAGCCCCAGCATTTT. It encodes CASSLGSAGNQPQHF.

The chain is built from TRBV7-9 and TRBJ2-7; a weak D match, TRBD2 (6 bases). Per the germline V gene, CDR1 is SEHNR and CDR2 is FQNEAQ (reference sequence). The CDR3 runs 15 residues. Trimming took off 5 bases at V and 5 bases at J, with 19 bases between the two ends. The CDR3 reads CASSLGGYTRNEQYF. CDR3 in DNA: TGTGCCAGCAGCCTGGGGGGTTATACTAGAAACGAGCAGTACTTC.

CDR3 amino acids: CASSSDGRVSGNTIYF. Here the CDR3 DNA reads TGTGCCAGCAGCAGTGACGGCAGGGTGTCGGGAAACACCATATATTTT. This rearrangement joins TRBV13 to TRBJ1-3; perhaps TRBD1 as D (5 bases). The V and J ends lost 5 bases and 4 bases respectively, with 18 bases between them. CDR3 size: 16 residues. Germline V CDR1 and CDR2: PRHDT, FYEKMQ (reference sequence).

This chain links TRBV7-9 with TRBJ2-3; the match to TRBD2 covers 7 bases. The CDR3 contains 16 residues. The germline gives CDR1 SEHNR, CDR2 FQNEAQ (reference sequence). Losses at the gene ends were 2 bases for V and 1 base for J; bases not matched to a gene: 6. In DNA, the CDR3 is TGTGCCAGCAGCTTACGGCTAGCGGACCGCACAGATACGCAGTATTTT. Residues: CASSLRLADRTDTQYF.

This clone was detected only a few times. The chain has TRBV29-1 and TRBJ1-2; possibly TRBD1 for D (6 bases). V shed 8 bases and J shed 8 bases, with 18 bases lying between them. CDR1 SQVTM and CDR2 ANQGSEA come from the germline V gene. The CDR3 extends over 12 amino acids. CDR3 nucleotides: TGCAGCACGAGACGGGGAACAGGGGGCTACACCTTC. Its translation is CSTRRGTGGYTF.

This sequence joins TRBV20-1 and TRBJ2-7, with unresolved D. V lost 6 bases, J lost 5 bases, and 11 bases lay in between. Per the germline V gene, CDR1 is DFQATT and CDR2 is SNEGSKA (reference sequence). The CDR3 extends over 11 amino acids. For the CDR3, the DNA is TGCAGTGCCTCTCCAGGCAACGAGCAGTACTTC. Amino acids: CSASPGNEQYF.

This clone was counted only a few times. This sequence joins TRBV5-4 and TRBJ2-6, with 9 bases lining up with TRBD1. The CDR3 length is 20 residues. The junction had 12 bases not matched to a gene; V was cut back by 1 base and J by 1 base. The germline V gene encodes CDR1 SGHNT and CDR2 YYREEE (reference sequence). Here the CDR3 reads CASSLILLGTGISGANVLTF. The CDR3 bases are TGTGCCAGCAGCTTGATCCTTTTAGGGACAGGGATTTCTGGGGCCAACGTCCTGACTTTC.

V is TRBV30 and J is TRBJ2-7; 10 nucleotides agree with TRBD1. The CDR3 is 14 amino acids. With V trimmed by 3 bases and J by 0 bases, 2 bases remained unmatched. Per the germline V gene, CDR1 is GTSNPN and CDR2 is SVGIG (reference sequence). CDR3: CAWRRTGGSYEQYF. The CDR3 DNA follows: TGTGCCTGGAGGAGGACAGGGGGCTCCTACGAGCAGTACTTC.

About this clone itself: The same CDR3 arises from other DNA sequences in this sample as well. The chain combines TRBV10-3 with TRBJ2-7, with 9 bases aligning to TRBD1. V shed 3 bases, J shed 4 bases, and the junction held 7 bases outside the gene matches. Germline-derived CDR1 and CDR2 are ENHRY and SYGVKD. The CDR3 sequence is 15 residues long. CDR3 protein: CAISDPGQGKYEQYF. CDR3 DNA sequence: TGTGCCATCAGTGACCCGGGACAGGGAAAATACGAGCAGTACTTC.

The chain combines TRBV7-3 with TRBJ2-3, with 7 bases matching TRBD2. The CDR3 loop spans 14 amino acids. Trimming removed 5 bases from V and 2 bases from J; junction bases left unmatched: 4. Germline V lookup: CDR1 SGHTA, CDR2 FQGTGA. CDR3 in DNA: TGTGCCAGCAGCCTCCGGGGGGACACAGATACGCAGTATTTT. Residues: CASSLRGDTDTQYF.

This chain links TRBV14 with TRBJ2-2, with D hard to call. The CDR3 extends over 15 amino acids. The V end was cut by 4 bases, the J end by 4 bases, with 13 bases between. Germline CDR1 is SGHDN and CDR2 is FVKESK. The CDR3 loop is CASSPFRSPTGELFF. DNA for the CDR3: TGTGCCAGCAGCCCGTTTCGTAGTCCCACCGGGGAGCTGTTTTTT.

J is TRBJ2-7 and V is TRBV21-1; the table's D call, TRBD2, was not checked against the DNA. TRBV21-1 is described as a pseudogene. This CDR3 contains 13 residues. This CDR3 reads CASSKVPLYEQYF. The CDR3 DNA sequence: TGTGCCAGCAGCAAAGTTCCACTCTACGAGCAGTACTTC.

The chain has TRBV6-1 and TRBJ2-6; D possibly corresponds to TRBD2 (6 bases). The V end lost 0 bases, the J end lost 3 bases, and 6 bases lay between the germline ends. The germline V gene encodes CDR1 MNHNS and CDR2 SASEGT. This CDR3 has 15 amino acids. The chain's CDR3 is CASSEARGGANVLTF. The CDR3 region has the DNA TGTGCCAGCAGTGAAGCGCGGGGTGGGGCCAACGTCCTGACTTTC.

The chain couples TRBV4-3 to TRBJ1-1; 7 bases match TRBD1. From germline, CDR1 is LGHNA and CDR2 YSLEER. The CDR3 runs 14 residues. The J segment lost 6 bases and the V segment lost 4 bases, leaving 8 bases of the junction unmatched. CDR3 nucleotide sequence: TGCGCCAGCAGCCCCTCGGACAGGACTGCTGAAGCTTTCTTT. This translates into CASSPSDRTAEAFF.

The sample holds one count of this clone. This chain joins TRBV18 and TRBJ2-7, with 10 bases lining up with TRBD2. The germline V gene has CDR1 KGHSH and CDR2 LQKENI. The V segment lost 5 bases and the J segment 5 bases; nucleotides outside the gene matches: 6. The CDR3 is 14 amino acids. The CDR3 DNA reads as TGTGCCAGCTCATCGTCTAGCGGGAGCAACGAGCAGTACGTC. This sequence encodes CASSSSSGSNEQYV.

This clone was recorded only once. The chain joins TRBV5-1 to TRBJ2-2, with 8 nucleotides matching TRBD1. The V gene end was trimmed by 0 bases and the J gene end by 2 bases; junction bases not matched to a gene: 12. From germline, CDR1 is SGHRS and CDR2 YFSETQ. This CDR3 is 19 amino acids long. The CDR3 DNA reads TGCGCCAGCAGCTTGGTACCACTAGACAGGGGCCTAAACACCGGGGAGCTGTTTTTT. It specifies CASSLVPLDRGLNTGELFF.

This chain joins TRBV7-9 and TRBJ2-7; TRBD1 agrees at 9 bases. The CDR3 is made up of 14 amino acids. Germline assignment: CDR1 SEHNR and CDR2 FQNEAQ (reference sequence). V was pared by 3 bases and J by 3 bases, with 3 bases of the junction left unmatched. The CDR3 is CASSLGQGDYEQYV. The CDR3 nucleotides read TGTGCCAGCAGCTTGGGACAGGGTGACTACGAGCAGTACGTC.

The chain combines TRBV19 with TRBJ1-6; D gene unclear. CDR1 and CDR2 from the germline V gene are LNHDA and SQIVND (reference sequence). V was trimmed by 5 bases and J by 6 bases, leaving 11 bases between them. The CDR3 runs to 14 residues. CDR3 sequence reads: CASSLLSTNSPLHF. Here the CDR3 DNA reads TGTGCCAGTAGTCTACTGAGCACTAATTCACCCCTCCACTTT.

The gene calls are TRBV19 and TRBJ2-7, with 11 bases lining up with TRBD1. The CDR3 is 15 residues long. Germline assignment: CDR1 LNHDA and CDR2 SQIVND (reference sequence). Trimming at V came to 4 bases and at J to 2 bases, leaving 4 bases not matched to a gene. CDR3 protein: CASSTGQGAAYEQYF. The CDR3 region has the DNA TGTGCCAGTAGTACAGGACAGGGGGCTGCCTACGAGCAGTACTTC.

The chain has TRBV5-1 and TRBJ1-3; maybe TRBD1 (5 bases). The V end was cut by 2 bases, the J end by 4 bases, with 16 bases between. The CDR3 covers 16 residues. CDR1 SGHRS and CDR2 YFSETQ come from the germline V gene. The CDR3 here is CASSFSSWGSGNTIYF. In DNA, the CDR3 is TGCGCCAGCAGCTTCTCCTCGTGGGGCTCCGGAAACACCATATATTTT.

The rearrangement uses TRBV25-1 and TRBJ2-3, with 7 positions matching TRBD1. The V segment lost 3 bases and the J segment 2 bases; nucleotides outside the gene matches: 2. CDR1 and CDR2 (germline): MGHDK, SYGVNS. CDR3 length: 14 amino acids. For the CDR3, the DNA is TGTGCCAGCAGTGAGGGACAGCCCACAGATACGCAGTATTTT. Its protein product is CASSEGQPTDTQYF.

The chain couples TRBV30 to TRBJ1-5; D possibly corresponds to TRBD1 (6 bases). The CDR3 totals 15 residues. Germline V gene data show CDR1 as GTSNPN and CDR2 as SVGIG (reference sequence). Trimming shortened V by 0 bases and J by 7 bases, and 16 bases separated the two germline ends. This chain's CDR3 is CAWSVGVGGQQPQHF. The CDR3 region has the DNA TGTGCCTGGAGTGTAGGCGTGGGGGGGCAACAGCCCCAGCATTTT.